This TCR beta chain was recovered during a study of OX40 agonist ivuxolimab in advanced cancers. On the study more broadly: The study treated patients with ivuxolimab, an agonistic anti-OX40 (CD134) antibody. Across the patients, intravenous ivuxolimab was delivered every 2 weeks at 0.01 to 10 mg/kg.

The CDR3 loop spans 15 amino acids. V was shortened by 0 bases and J by 4 bases, with 13 bases between the two germline ends. Germline loops: CDR1 MGHRA, CDR2 YSYEKL. About this clone itself: Its antigen is unknown.

Overall study findings and caveats: The mean number of expanded clones was higher in CD8+ T cells than in CD4+. In the 0.1-3.0 mg/kg groups, partial responders showed among the lowest expansion.

Sequencing used immunoSEQ multiplex PCR; TCRdb keeps in-frame clones, though not all of them. The sample holds about 70,000 clones, 81% seen once. The starting material was CD4+ or CD8+ T cells sorted from blood, obtained in a trial of the OX40 agonist ivuxolimab. This TCR was sampled from an adult with an advanced solid tumor such as melanoma, head and neck, liver or kidney cancer. The genes are TRBV4-1 and TRBJ2-7, with D possibly TRBD2 on 6 matching bases. The CDR3 here is CASSQERESPYEQYF. CDR3 nucleotide sequence: TGCGCCAGCAGCCAAGAACGGGAGTCTCCGTACGAGCAGTACTTC.